These 14 T cell receptor beta chains were sequenced from one sample in a study of blood T cell repertoires in COVID-19. Here immunoSEQ multiplex PCR was the method, and the copy in TCRdb shows in-frame clones only, minus some. The profile covers some 28,000 clones, with 65% to 90% appearing a single time and more than 20% taken by the ten largest. The sample consisted of peripheral blood. The receptors shown here come from a human donor in a cohort sampled during active COVID-19.

This chain connects TRBV19 to TRBJ2-3; maybe TRBD2 (6 bases). The CDR3 spans 15 residues. V lost 9 bases and J lost 0, with 16 bases in between. Germline lookup yields CDR1 LNHDA and CDR2 SQIVND (reference sequence). CDR3 loop: CASCPEGRSTDTQYF. The CDR3 nucleotides read TGTGCCAGCTGCCCAGAGGGGAGGAGCACAGATACGCAGTATTTT.

The J gene is TRBJ1-2, the V gene TRBV19; no firm D call. Germline CDR1 reads LNHDA; CDR2 reads SQIVND (reference sequence). V was cut by 8 bases and J by 0 bases, with 10 bases left in between. The CDR3 length is 13 residues. The DNA for the CDR3 is TGTGCCAGTGACGAGGGTTCTAACTATGGCTACACCTTC. Translation: CASDEGSNYGYTF.

A few counts support this clone. The chain recombines TRBV7-9 with TRBJ2-3; 11 nucleotides agree with TRBD1. Germline V gives CDR1 SEHNR, CDR2 FQNEAQ (reference sequence). V shed 4 bases, J shed 3 bases, and the junction held 6 bases outside the gene matches. This CDR3 spans 16 amino acids. The chain's CDR3 is CASSSWTGGATDTQYF. DNA for the CDR3: TGTGCCAGCAGCTCCTGGACAGGGGGCGCAACAGATACGCAGTATTTT.

Only a few counts were recorded for this clone. The chain recombines TRBV15 with TRBJ2-3; 9 bases align to TRBD1. Germline values: CDR1 LNHNV, CDR2 YYDKDF (reference sequence). Trimming removed 1 base from V and 6 bases from J; junction bases left unmatched: 8. The CDR3 sequence is 16 residues long. The CDR3 DNA sequence: TGTGCCACCAGCAGAGCCCCGGGACAGGGATCCGATACGCAGTATTTT. Its translation is CATSRAPGQGSDTQYF.

The genes are TRBV19 and TRBJ2-3, with 10 bases that match TRBD1. V lost 6 bases, J lost 3 bases, and 6 bases stayed unmatched. The CDR3 runs to 15 residues. Germline V gene lookup returns CDR1 LNHDA and CDR2 SQIVND (reference sequence). This CDR3 is CASRTGGVWTDTQYF. CDR3 coding DNA: TGTGCCAGTAGGACAGGGGGCGTTTGGACAGATACGCAGTATTTT.

The count of this clone is one. J is TRBJ2-7 and V is TRBV7-3; 10 bases agree with TRBD1. This CDR3 contains 13 residues. Trimming cost V 5 bases and J 3 bases; bases outside gene matches: 1. The germline CDR1 and CDR2 sequences are SGHTA and FQGTGA. The CDR3: CASSRDRGYEQYF. CDR3 sequence (DNA): TGTGCCAGCAGCCGGGACAGGGGCTACGAGCAGTACTTC.

The chain recombines TRBV7-8 with TRBJ2-5; 8 positions match TRBD1. Germline V gene lookup returns CDR1 SGHVS and CDR2 FQNEAQ. V shed 5 bases, J shed 0 bases, and the junction held 8 bases outside the gene matches. The CDR3 sequence is 16 residues long. CDR3 coding DNA: TGTGCCAGCAGCCCCGGGACAGGTGCGCACCAAGAGACCCAGTACTTC. Its translation is CASSPGTGAHQETQYF.

The chain recombines TRBV25-1 with TRBJ1-5; D is perhaps TRBD1 (6 bases). The germline V gene has CDR1 MGHDK and CDR2 SYGVNS. The CDR3 totals 15 residues. V lost 5 bases to trimming and J lost 2 bases, with 13 bases between them. CDR3 nucleotides: TGTGCCAGCAGTCACCCGGACAGCCGCAATCAGCCCCAGCATTTT. This encodes CASSHPDSRNQPQHF.

The table lists this clone with a count of one. The CDR3 protein is CASSQGVMNTGELFF. The CDR3 DNA reads as TGCGCCAGCAGCCAAGGAGTTATGAACACCGGGGAGCTGTTTTTT. J is TRBJ2-2 and V is TRBV4-1; D unresolved. V shed 1 base and J shed 1 base, with 7 bases lying between them. The germline gives CDR1 MGHRA, CDR2 YSYEKL. The length of the CDR3 is 15 residues.

The chain couples TRBV30 to TRBJ2-7; D is unclear. Germline CDR1 GTSNPN, CDR2 SVGIG (reference sequence). CDR3 size: 14 residues. V was trimmed by 1 base and J by 2 bases, leaving 12 bases between them. The DNA for the CDR3 is TGTGCCTGGAGTGGTAGAGGCCGCACCTACGAGCAGTACTTC. This translates into CAWSGRGRTYEQYF. The variable domain in full, completed from reference TRBV30 and TRBJ2-7, reads SQTIHQWPATLVQPVGSPLSLECTVEGTSNPNLYWYRQAAGRGLQLLFYSVGIGQISSEVPQNLSASRPQDRQFILSSKKLLLSDSGFYLCAWSGRGRTYEQYFGPGTRLTVT.

V is TRBV6-2 or TRBV6-3 and J is TRBJ1-2; TRBD1 might be the D (5 bases). From germline, CDR1 is MNHEY and CDR2 SVGEGT. The CDR3 runs 13 residues. V lost 4 bases and J 5 bases, leaving 11 bases between the germline ends. The CDR3 nucleotides are TGTGCCAGCAGTTCTCCGGACAAGTATGGCTACACCTTC. This encodes CASSSPDKYGYTF.

This clone has only one observation. V usage is TRBV7-9 and J usage is TRBJ2-5, with D maybe TRBD1 (5 bases). CDR1 is SEHNR, CDR2 FQNEAQ, per germline (reference sequence). V was clipped by 5 bases and J by 4 bases, with 14 bases between them. The CDR3 is 14 amino acids. CDR3 in amino acids: CASSRGRVGETQYF. The CDR3, as DNA: TGTGCCAGCAGCCGTGGCAGGGTCGGAGAGACCCAGTACTTC.

In this sample, this clone turned up a few times. This chain uses TRBV4-3 with TRBJ1-1, with TRBD1 identical over 7 bases. Germline assignment: CDR1 LGHNA and CDR2 YSLEER. Trimming took 4 bases from V and 6 from J; bases not matched to a gene: 8. This CDR3 comprises 14 residues. CDR3 in amino acids: CASSPDRAYAEAFF. The CDR3 DNA reads TGCGCCAGCAGCCCCGACAGGGCCTATGCTGAAGCTTTCTTT.

This chain links TRBV24-1 with TRBJ1-5, with 8 bases fitting TRBD1. V lost 7 bases to trimming and J lost 3 bases; unmatched junction nucleotides: 7. Germline V gene sequence: CDR1 KGHDR, CDR2 SFDVKD. This CDR3 spans 15 amino acids. The chain's CDR3 is CATSLGQVDNQPQHF. CDR3 DNA sequence: TGTGCCACCAGCCTGGGACAGGTGGACAATCAGCCCCAGCATTTT.